The 8 T cell receptor beta chains reported below all come from one sample, sequenced in a study of regulatory and conventional T cells in RAG deficiency (dated by TCRdb to 2016 to 2017). Before genomic DNA extraction, regulatory T cells were isolated from blood as CD4+CD25-high CD127-low cells. Libraries came from the immunoSEQ multiplex PCR assay. TCRdb's version of the immuneACCESS table is confined to in-frame rearrangements and falls short of the full clone set. An unresolved V gene accounts for under half of the shortfall where checked; the remainder is of unknown origin. The sample table shows roughly 30,000 clones, and under 95% are seen once. Almost 0.85% of the sample is taken by the ten largest. The data were also submitted as part of a second study, on regulatory T cells. As the second publication notes: The multiplex PCR relied on 52 forward TRBV primers and 13 reverse TRBJ primers, and amplification bias was corrected through assay-based and computational methods.

Sequencing input: Tregs sorted from blood. These receptor sequences come from a human donor in good health.

The chain couples TRBV18 to TRBJ2-2; D gene ambiguous. The V and J ends lost 3 bases and 2 bases respectively, with 19 bases between them. The CDR3 is made up of 18 amino acids. CDR1 is KGHSH and CDR2 is LQKENI in the germline V gene. The CDR3 nucleotides read TGTGCCAGCTCACCTTTAACTTGGCGAAGGCCAAACACCGGGGAGCTGTTTTTT. Its protein product is CASSPLTWRRPNTGELFF.

V and J are TRBV7-9 and TRBJ2-5; 7 bases fit TRBD2. The CDR3 has 14 residues. In germline, CDR1 is SEHNR, CDR2 FQNEAQ (reference sequence). The V segment lost 3 bases and the J segment 7 bases; nucleotides outside the gene matches: 8. Here the CDR3 DNA reads TGTGCCAGCAGCTTCCATGTACGCGGGGGGACCCAGTACTTC. It specifies CASSFHVRGGTQYF.

This sequence joins TRBV5-6 and TRBJ2-4; TRBD2 matches at 8 bases. The germline CDR1 and CDR2 sequences are SGHDT and YYEEEE. The V segment lost 1 base and the J segment 15 bases; nucleotides outside the gene matches: 24. There are 18 residues in the CDR3. CDR3 nucleotides: TGTGCCAGCAGCTTGACTGGTGTGTCGGGGGGGCGAAATGTCAGGTGGTACTTC. Protein: CASSLTGVSGGRNVRWYF.

The chain combines TRBV20-1 with TRBJ1-2; D not certain. Germline loops: CDR1 DFQATT, CDR2 SNEGSKA (reference sequence). The V end lost 6 bases, the J end lost 4 bases, and 9 bases lay between the germline ends. The CDR3 covers 11 residues. CDR3 protein: CSARRGYGYTF. In DNA form, the CDR3 reads TGCAGTGCCAGGCGCGGCTATGGCTACACCTTC.

J is TRBJ1-1 and V is TRBV5-1, with TRBD1 as a possible D gene (5 bases). The germline V and J ends were trimmed by 7 bases and 8 bases, with 15 bases remaining between them. The CDR3 has 12 amino acids. Germline V CDR1 and CDR2: SGHRS, YFSETQ. The CDR3 here is CASGPGLTEAFF. DNA of the CDR3: TGCGCCAGCGGCCCGGGACTGACAGAAGCTTTCTTT. Complete variable domain (other parts from reference TRBV5-1 and TRBJ1-1): KAGVTQTPRYLIKTRGQQVTLSCSPISGHRSVSWYQQTPGQGLQFLFEYFSETQRNKGNFPGRFSGRQFSNSRSEMNVSTLELGDSALYLCASGPGLTEAFFGQGTRLTVV.

This chain links TRBV2 with TRBJ2-5, with D unclear. The germline V gene encodes CDR1 SNHLY and CDR2 FYNNEI. V shed 4 bases and J shed 3 bases, with 15 bases lying between them. This CDR3 has 15 residues. The chain's CDR3 is CASSGSSLFEETQYF. CDR3 bases: TGTGCCAGCAGTGGCAGCTCCCTCTTTGAAGAGACCCAGTACTTC.

By its share, this clone is medium-sized. This chain connects TRBV2 to TRBJ2-5; the D gene is possibly TRBD2 (5 bases). The V gene lost 4 bases and the J gene lost 5 bases, with 8 bases spanning the gap. The CDR3 is 12 residues long. CDR1 is SNHLY, CDR2 FYNNEI, per germline. The CDR3 region is CASSAEGETQYF. The CDR3 region has the DNA TGTGCCAGCAGTGCCGAGGGCGAGACCCAGTACTTC.

The genes are TRBV4-2 and TRBJ2-1, with a tentative D call TRBD2 (6 bases). From germline, CDR1 is LGHNA and CDR2 YNFKEQ. The CDR3 contains 12 residues. Trimming cost V 1 base and J 10 bases, with 8 bases left between them. Here the CDR3 reads CASSQAGREQFF. CDR3 in DNA: TGTGCCAGCAGCCAAGCTGGGAGGGAGCAGTTCTTC.